The TCR beta chain under discussion was sequenced for a study of regulatory T cells in long-lasting Graves disease. TCR beta libraries were built with iRepertoire HTBI primers and Arm-PCR of CDR3 regions. One entry per CDR3 protein results from TCRdb running MiXCR on the multiplex PCR reads. The sample consists of some 220,000 distinct CDR3 sequences, approximately 18% of them appearing once. Germline CDR1 reads MNHEY; CDR2 reads SVGEGT. Unmatched junction bases numbered 7, after V lost 7 bases and J lost 6 bases. The CDR3 totals 14 residues. Time point reported: newly diagnosed GD, antithyroid drugs for less than 3 months. Generation of the TCR library employed RNA extracted from PBMCs. The same data also went into a second study, on T cells in Graves' hyperthyroidism and ophthalmopathy. That study reports: Orbital computed tomography, thyroid ultrasound, serum thyroxine and TRAb, and clinical symptoms together informed the diagnoses. Blood held most thyroid clonotypes expanded above 0.001 frequency. Classification by a 13 V-J model distinguished ophthalmopathy from stable hyperthyroidism.

This specimen consisted of peripheral blood mononuclear cells (PBMCs), obtained at new diagnosis, from a patient treated with antithyroid drugs. This clonotype was sampled from a woman younger than 45 with Graves disease. The rearrangement links TRBV6-2 or TRBV6-3 to TRBJ2-2; TRBD2 matches 8 bases. DNA of the CDR3: TGTGCCAGCACTACAGCGGGAGAATCCGGGGAGCTGTTTTTT. Protein product: CASTTAGESGELFF.